The T cell receptor (beta chain) described here comes from a study of T cell responses to AZD1222 COVID-19 vaccine. V was clipped by 6 bases and J by 3 bases; unmatched bases: 13. Germline-derived CDR1 and CDR2 are KGHSH and LQKENI. This CDR3 region has 16 residues. The assay was immunoSEQ multiplex PCR, and TCRdb's table has in-frame clones only and misses some. The sample yields some 150,000 clones, 85% to 95% seen once. This material consisted of peripheral blood, taken on day 0 of MenACWY control vaccination. This rearrangement joins TRBV18 to TRBJ1-1; 7 bases fit TRBD1. This sequence was found in an adult in good health. The DNA for the CDR3 is TGTGCCAGCTCTCCCACCACAGGGGCTAGGCACACTGAAGCTTTCTTT. This encodes CASSPTTGARHTEAFF. Combining the CDR3 with reference TRBV18 and TRBJ1-1 gives the whole variable domain NAGVMQNPRHLVRRRGQEARLRCSPMKGHSHVYWYRQLPEEGLKFMVYLQKENIIDESGMPKERFSAEFPKEGPSILRIQQVVRGDSAAYFCASSPTTGARHTEAFFGQGTRLTVV.